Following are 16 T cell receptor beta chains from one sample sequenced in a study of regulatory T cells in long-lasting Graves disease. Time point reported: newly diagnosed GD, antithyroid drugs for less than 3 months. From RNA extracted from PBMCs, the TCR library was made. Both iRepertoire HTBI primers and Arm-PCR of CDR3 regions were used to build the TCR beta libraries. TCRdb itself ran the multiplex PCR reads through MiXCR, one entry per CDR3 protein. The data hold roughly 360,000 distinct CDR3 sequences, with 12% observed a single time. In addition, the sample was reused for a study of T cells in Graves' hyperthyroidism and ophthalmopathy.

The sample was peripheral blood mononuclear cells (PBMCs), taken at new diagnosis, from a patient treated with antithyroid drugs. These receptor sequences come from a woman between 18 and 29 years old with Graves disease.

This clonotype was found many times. The CDR3 sequence is CASEGTAAYEQYF. The DNA for the CDR3 is TGTGCCAGCGAAGGGACAGCCGCCTACGAGCAGTACTTC. This chain joins TRBV28 and TRBJ2-7, with TRBD1 matching 7 bases. After removal of 8 bases from V and 2 bases from J, the junction contained 6 bases not matched to a gene. From germline, CDR1 is MDHEN and CDR2 SYDVKM. The CDR3 has 13 amino acids.

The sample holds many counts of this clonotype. CDR3 nucleotides: TGTGCCAGCAGACCACCGGGCAGGGAGCAGTACGTC. This codes for CASRPPGREQYV. J is TRBJ2-7 and V is TRBV6-2 or TRBV6-3; D is uncertain. The germline gives CDR1 MNHEY, CDR2 SVGEGT. This CDR3 contains 12 residues. Trimming left V 6 bases short and J 7 bases short, with 13 bases between.

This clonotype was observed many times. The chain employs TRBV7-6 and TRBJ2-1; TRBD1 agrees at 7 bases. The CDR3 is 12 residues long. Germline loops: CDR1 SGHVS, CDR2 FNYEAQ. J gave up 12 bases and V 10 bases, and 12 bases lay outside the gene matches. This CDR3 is CAIRRGPLGQFF. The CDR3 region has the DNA TGTGCCATCCGAAGGGGGCCGCTGGGGCAGTTCTTC.

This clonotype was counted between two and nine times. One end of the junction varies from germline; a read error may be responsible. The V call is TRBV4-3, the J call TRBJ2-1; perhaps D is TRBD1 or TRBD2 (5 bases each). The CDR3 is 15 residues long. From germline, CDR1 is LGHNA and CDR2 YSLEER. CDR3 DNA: TGTGCCAGCAGCCACCCGGGACGCCGTTACAATGAGCAGTTCTTC. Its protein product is CASSHPGRRYNEQFF.

CDR3 region: CASSLGLAGLANTGELFF. DNA of the CDR3: TGCGCCAGCAGCTTAGGACTAGCGGGTCTCGCGAACACCGGGGAGCTGTTTTTT. The J gene is TRBJ2-2, the V gene TRBV5-1; 11 bases map to TRBD2. In germline, CDR1 is SGHRS, CDR2 YFSETQ. The CDR3 covers 18 residues. The J segment lost 0 bases and the V segment lost 2 bases, leaving 6 bases of the junction unmatched.

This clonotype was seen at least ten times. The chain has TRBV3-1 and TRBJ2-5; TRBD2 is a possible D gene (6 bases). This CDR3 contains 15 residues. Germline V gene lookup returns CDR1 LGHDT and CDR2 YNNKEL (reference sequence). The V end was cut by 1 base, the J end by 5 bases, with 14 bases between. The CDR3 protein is CASSQGGLPGETQYF. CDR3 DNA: TGTGCCAGCAGCCAAGGGGGACTCCCGGGGGAGACCCAGTACTTC.

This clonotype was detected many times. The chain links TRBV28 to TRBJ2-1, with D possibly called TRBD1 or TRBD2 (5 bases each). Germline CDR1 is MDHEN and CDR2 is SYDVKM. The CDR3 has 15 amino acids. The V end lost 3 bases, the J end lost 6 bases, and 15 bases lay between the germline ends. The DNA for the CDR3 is TGTGCCAGCAGTTTGGGGCCGGTGAGGGTCAATGAGCAGTTCTTC. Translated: CASSLGPVRVNEQFF. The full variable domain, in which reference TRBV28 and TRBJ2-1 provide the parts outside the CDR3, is DVKVTQSSRYLVKRTGEKVFLECVQDMDHENMFWYRQDPGLGLRLIYFSYDVKMKEKGDIPEGYSVSREKKERFSLILESASTNQTSMYLCASSLGPVRVNEQFFGPGTRLTVL.

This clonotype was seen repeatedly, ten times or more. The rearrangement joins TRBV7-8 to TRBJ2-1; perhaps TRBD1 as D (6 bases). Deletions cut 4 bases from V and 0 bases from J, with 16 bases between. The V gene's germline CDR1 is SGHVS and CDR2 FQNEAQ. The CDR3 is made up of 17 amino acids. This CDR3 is CASSWGLSFSSYNEQFF. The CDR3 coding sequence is TGTGCCAGCAGCTGGGGGCTTTCGTTTAGCTCCTACAATGAGCAGTTCTTC.

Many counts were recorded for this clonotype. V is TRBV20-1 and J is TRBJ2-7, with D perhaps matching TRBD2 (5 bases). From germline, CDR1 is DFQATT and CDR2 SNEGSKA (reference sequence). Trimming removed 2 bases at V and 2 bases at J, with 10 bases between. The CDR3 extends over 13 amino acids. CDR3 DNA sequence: TGCAGTGCTAGATCAGCGGATGCCTACGAGCAGTACTTC. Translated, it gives CSARSADAYEQYF.

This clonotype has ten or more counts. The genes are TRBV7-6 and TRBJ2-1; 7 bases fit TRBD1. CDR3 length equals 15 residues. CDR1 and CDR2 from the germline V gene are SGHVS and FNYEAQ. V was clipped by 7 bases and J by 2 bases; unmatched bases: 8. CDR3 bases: TGTGCCAGCACTGACGGGACAGCGGCCTACAATGAGCAGTTCTTC. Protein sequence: CASTDGTAAYNEQFF.

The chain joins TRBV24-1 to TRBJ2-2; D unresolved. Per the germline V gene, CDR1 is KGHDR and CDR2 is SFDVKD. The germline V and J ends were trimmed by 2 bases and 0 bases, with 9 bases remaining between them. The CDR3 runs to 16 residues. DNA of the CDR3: TGTGCCACCAGTGATTCCCGTTATTCGAACACCGGGGAGCTGTTTTTT. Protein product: CATSDSRYSNTGELFF.

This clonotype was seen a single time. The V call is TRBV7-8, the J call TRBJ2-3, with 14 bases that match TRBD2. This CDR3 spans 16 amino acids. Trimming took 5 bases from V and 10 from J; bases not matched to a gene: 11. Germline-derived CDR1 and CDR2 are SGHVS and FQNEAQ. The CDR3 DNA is TGTGCCAGCAGCGCATTGCCGGGACTAGCGGGGGAAGCGCAGTATTTT. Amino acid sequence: CASSALPGLAGEAQYF.

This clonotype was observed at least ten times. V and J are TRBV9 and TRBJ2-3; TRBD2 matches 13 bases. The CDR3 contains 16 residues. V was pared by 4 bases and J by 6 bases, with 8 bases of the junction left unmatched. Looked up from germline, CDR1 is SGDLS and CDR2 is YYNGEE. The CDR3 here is CASSRGLAGVRDTQYF. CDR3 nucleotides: TGTGCCAGCAGCCGTGGACTAGCGGGAGTTCGGGATACGCAGTATTTT.

The CDR3 DNA sequence: TGCGCCAGCACCCTTGGAGGACTAGGGGGCAATGAGCAGTTCTTC. Its protein product is CASTLGGLGGNEQFF. J is TRBJ2-1 and V is TRBV5-1; D possibly corresponds to TRBD2 (7 bases). The CDR3 is made up of 15 amino acids. V lost 6 bases and J lost 6, with 19 bases in between. Looked up from germline, CDR1 is SGHRS and CDR2 is YFSETQ.

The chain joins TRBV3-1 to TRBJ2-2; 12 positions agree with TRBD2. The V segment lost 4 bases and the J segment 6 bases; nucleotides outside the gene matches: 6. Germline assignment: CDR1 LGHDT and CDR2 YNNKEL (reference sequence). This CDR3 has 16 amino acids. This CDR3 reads CASSPRTSGASGELFF. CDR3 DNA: TGTGCCAGCAGCCCCCGGACTAGCGGGGCGTCCGGGGAGCTGTTTTTT.

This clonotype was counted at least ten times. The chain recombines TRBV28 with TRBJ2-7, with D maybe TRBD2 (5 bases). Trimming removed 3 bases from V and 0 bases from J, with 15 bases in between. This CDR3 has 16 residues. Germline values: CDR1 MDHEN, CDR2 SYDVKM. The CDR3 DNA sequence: TGTGCCAGCAGTTTTAGACTCGGCGGGCTCTCCTACGAGCAGTACGTC. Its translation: CASSFRLGGLSYEQYV.